The 26 T cell receptor beta chains listed next were all sequenced from one sample in a study of cytomegalovirus exposure and HLA in healthy donors. Researchers ran the PCR with 60 Vbeta and 13 Jbeta primers. The data were produced by immunoSEQ multiplex PCR, yet TCRdb's version contains in-frame clones alone and is incomplete. The sample yields about 190,000 clones, 80% to 85% seen once. The sample consisted of PBMCs. These receptors were collected from a boy between 2 and 10 years old in good health and CMV-seronegative.

The rearrangement links TRBV9 to TRBJ2-4; tentatively, D is TRBD2 (6 bases). CDR3 length equals 14 residues. The germline CDR1 and CDR2 sequences are SGDLS and YYNGEE. Trimming shortened V by 6 bases and J by 0 bases, and 10 bases separated the two germline ends. The CDR3 DNA is TGTGCCAGCACCCCGGGAGTAGCCAAAAACATTCAGTACTTC. This sequence encodes CASTPGVAKNIQYF.

V and J are TRBV7-8 and TRBJ1-5; 7 bases agree with TRBD1. Germline V gene sequence: CDR1 SGHVS, CDR2 FQNEAQ. CDR3 size: 16 residues. The V and J ends lost 1 base and 6 bases, in that order; junction bases with no gene match: 9. CDR3 coding DNA: TGTGCCAGCAGCTTAGAATCGACAGGGATGGGTCAGCCCCAGCATTTT. Protein: CASSLESTGMGQPQHF.

V usage is TRBV27 and J usage is TRBJ2-4; a weak D match, TRBD1 (6 bases). Trimming pared 3 bases from V and 6 bases from J, leaving 12 bases between. The CDR3 contains 14 residues. Germline CDR1 MNHEY, CDR2 SMNVEV (reference sequence). The CDR3 nucleotides read TGTGCCAGCAGTTTCCTGGACAGACTAAACATTCAGTACTTC. This translates into CASSFLDRLNIQYF.

This clone has just a few counts. V and J are TRBV7-9 and TRBJ1-1; 7 nucleotides line up with TRBD1. V dropped 5 bases and J dropped 1; count of bases not matched to a gene: 13. The germline CDR1 and CDR2 sequences are SEHNR and FQNEAQ (reference sequence). The CDR3 has 17 amino acids. In DNA, the CDR3 is TGTGCCAGCAGCCTCCCTACAGGGGCGCTTCCGAACACTGAAGCTTTCTTT. Amino acids: CASSLPTGALPNTEAFF.

The chain carries TRBV13 and TRBJ2-1; possible D gene TRBD1, 5 bases. CDR1 and CDR2 from the germline V gene are PRHDT and FYEKMQ (reference sequence). With 1 base removed from V and 6 bases from J, the gap between germline ends came to 13 bases. The length of the CDR3 is 15 residues. The CDR3 is CASSLVGFQGNEQFF. DNA for the CDR3: TGTGCCAGCAGCTTAGTTGGTTTTCAGGGCAATGAGCAGTTCTTC.

The CDR3 DNA reads TGCGCCAGCAGCTCCCGGTGGCCCCAGCATTTT. Protein product: CASSSRWPQHF. This rearrangement joins TRBV5-1 to TRBJ1-5; D gene unclear. There are 11 residues in the CDR3. Germline CDR1 reads SGHRS; CDR2 reads YFSETQ. The germline V and J ends were trimmed by 3 bases and 9 bases, with 7 bases remaining between them.

V usage is TRBV6-1 and J usage is TRBJ1-3, with D perhaps matching TRBD1 (6 bases). CDR3 length: 16 residues. Germline V gives CDR1 MNHNS, CDR2 SASEGT. Trimming cost V 0 bases and J 5 bases, with 14 bases left between them. The CDR3 loop reads CASSEAGDGQRNTIYF. In DNA form, the CDR3 reads TGTGCCAGCAGTGAAGCGGGGGATGGACAGCGAAACACCATATATTTT.

The rearrangement uses TRBV28 and TRBJ2-7; D possibly corresponds to TRBD1 (5 bases). The V and J ends lost 6 bases and 1 base respectively, with 7 bases between them. The V gene's germline CDR1 is MDHEN and CDR2 SYDVKM. The CDR3 has 12 amino acids. The CDR3 loop reads CASRAGSYEQYV. The DNA of the CDR3 is TGTGCCAGCAGGGCAGGGTCCTACGAGCAGTACGTC.

The V call is TRBV10-1, the J call TRBJ1-1, with TRBD1 matching over 7 bases. V gave up 8 bases and J gave up 3 bases; unmatched junction bases: 6. This CDR3 is 13 amino acids long. Germline V gene lookup returns CDR1 WNHNN and CDR2 SYGVQD (reference sequence). Here the CDR3 reads CASVFQGDTEAFF. Written as DNA, the CDR3 is TGCGCCAGCGTTTTCCAGGGGGACACTGAAGCTTTCTTT.

The CDR3 sequence: CASSTQGLSGGYTF. The CDR3 DNA reads as TGTGCCAGCAGTACACAGGGTCTCTCGGGGGGCTACACCTTC. The rearrangement joins TRBV5-4 to TRBJ1-2; perhaps TRBD1 as D (6 bases). The V gene lost 5 bases and the J gene lost 8 bases, with 19 bases spanning the gap. The germline gives CDR1 SGHNT, CDR2 YYREEE (reference sequence). This CDR3 contains 14 residues.

V and J are TRBV19 and TRBJ2-7; tentatively, D is TRBD2 (5 bases). The CDR3 has 16 amino acids. Trimming pared 4 bases from V and 5 bases from J, leaving 21 bases between. Germline loops: CDR1 LNHDA, CDR2 SQIVND (reference sequence). The CDR3 spells CASSTPTGGPSHEQYV. The DNA for the CDR3 is TGTGCCAGTAGTACCCCGACTGGCGGGCCGTCCCACGAGCAGTACGTC.

The V and J genes are TRBV5-1 and TRBJ2-7; no definite D call. The V gene's germline CDR1 is SGHRS and CDR2 YFSETQ. V was cut by 2 bases and J by 2 bases, with 8 bases left in between. CDR3 length equals 13 residues. The CDR3 DNA sequence: TGCGCCAGCAGCTTCGCAGGAACCTACGAGCAGTACTTC. Protein product: CASSFAGTYEQYF. Based on the CDR3 plus reference TRBV5-1 and TRBJ2-7, the full variable domain is KAGVTQTPRYLIKTRGQQVTLSCSPISGHRSVSWYQQTPGQGLQFLFEYFSETQRNKGNFPGRFSGRQFSNSRSEMNVSTLELGDSALYLCASSFAGTYEQYFGPGTRLTVT.

V and J are TRBV30 and TRBJ1-1; 9 nucleotides align to TRBD1. V was clipped by 5 bases and J by 0 bases; unmatched bases: 7. The CDR3 has 15 residues. Germline assignment: CDR1 GTSNPN and CDR2 SVGIG (reference sequence). The DNA for the CDR3 is TGTGCCTGGGTAGACCGACAGGGGGTGAACACTGAAGCTTTCTTT. Translating gives CAWVDRQGVNTEAFF. The full variable domain, rest sourced from reference TRBV30 and TRBJ1-1, is SQTIHQWPATLVQPVGSPLSLECTVEGTSNPNLYWYRQAAGRGLQLLFYSVGIGQISSEVPQNLSASRPQDRQFILSSKKLLLSDSGFYLCAWVDRQGVNTEAFFGQGTRLTVV.

This chain links TRBV19 with TRBJ2-3, with 8 bases fitting TRBD2. CDR1 and CDR2 (germline): LNHDA, SQIVND (reference sequence). Germline trimming cut 0 bases from V and 10 bases from J; bases unmatched to any gene: 9. The CDR3 extends over 15 amino acids. CDR3 loop: CASSIDGSGLAAQYF. DNA for the CDR3: TGTGCCAGTAGTATAGATGGGTCCGGACTAGCAGCGCAGTATTTT. Filled out from reference TRBV19 and TRBJ2-3, the complete variable domain reads DGGITQSPKYLFRKEGQNVTLSCEQNLNHDAMYWYRQDPGQGLRLIYYSQIVNDFQKGDIAEGYSVSREKKESFPLTVTSAQKNPTAFYLCASSIDGSGLAAQYFGPGTRLTVL.

The chain uses TRBV4-1 and TRBJ1-1; D is possibly TRBD1 (5 bases). Trimming left V 0 bases short and J 10 bases short, with 15 bases between. The V gene's germline CDR1 is MGHRA and CDR2 YSYEKL. The CDR3 spans 14 residues. The CDR3 DNA reads as TGCGCCAGCAGCCAAGATCGGCAGGGCTTGATAGCTTTCTTT. Encoded protein: CASSQDRQGLIAFF.

The CDR3 spells CAWSKGALGYTF. The CDR3 coding sequence is TGTGCCTGGAGTAAAGGGGCTTTGGGCTACACCTTC. The rearrangement links TRBV30 to TRBJ1-2, with a possible D match to TRBD1 (5 bases). V was trimmed by 2 bases and J by 8 bases, leaving 12 bases between them. Looked up from germline, CDR1 is GTSNPN and CDR2 is SVGIG (reference sequence). This CDR3 has 12 amino acids. Drawing the rest from reference TRBV30 and TRBJ1-2, the complete variable domain is SQTIHQWPATLVQPVGSPLSLECTVEGTSNPNLYWYRQAAGRGLQLLFYSVGIGQISSEVPQNLSASRPQDRQFILSSKKLLLSDSGFYLCAWSKGALGYTFGSGTRLTVV.

This chain connects TRBV7-9 to TRBJ2-7; 7 nucleotides match TRBD1. There are 13 residues in the CDR3. The V segment lost 3 bases and the J segment 5 bases; nucleotides outside the gene matches: 4. Germline CDR1 is SEHNR and CDR2 is FQNEAQ (reference sequence). The CDR3 sequence is CASSFKGADEQYF. For the CDR3, the DNA is TGTGCCAGCAGCTTCAAGGGGGCGGACGAGCAGTACTTC.

The chain has TRBV29-1 and TRBJ1-1, with D possibly matching TRBD1 (5 bases). The length of the CDR3 is 15 residues. V lost 1 base, J lost 2 bases, and 14 bases lay in between. Germline CDR1 and CDR2: SQVTM and ANQGSEA. The CDR3 bases are TGCAGCGTTGAAGGGGATAGGGGACTCAACACTGAAGCTTTCTTT. Its protein is CSVEGDRGLNTEAFF.

The rearrangement uses TRBV2 and TRBJ1-3; a possible D gene is TRBD1 (6 bases). Germline V gene data show CDR1 as SNHLY and CDR2 as FYNNEI. The CDR3 consists of 13 residues. Trimming removed 6 bases at V and 4 bases at J, with 10 bases between. This chain's CDR3 is CASRQGSGNTIYF. CDR3 sequence (DNA): TGTGCCAGCAGACAGGGATCCGGAAACACCATATATTTT.

The rearrangement joins TRBV7-9 to TRBJ2-5; 9 nucleotides match TRBD2. There are 16 residues in the CDR3. The V gene's germline CDR1 is SEHNR and CDR2 FQNEAQ (reference sequence). V gave up 1 base and J gave up 0 bases; unmatched junction bases: 3. CDR3 residues: CASSLVLAGNQETQYF. The CDR3 DNA is TGTGCCAGCAGCTTAGTGCTAGCGGGGAACCAAGAGACCCAGTACTTC.

The rearrangement uses TRBV2 and TRBJ1-1; D is possibly TRBD1 (5 bases). This CDR3 region has 15 residues. V was trimmed by 5 bases and J by 1 base, leaving 14 bases between them. From germline, CDR1 is SNHLY and CDR2 FYNNEI. The CDR3 spells CASSYPGIGNTEAFF. DNA of the CDR3: TGTGCCAGCAGTTACCCAGGGATCGGGAACACTGAAGCTTTCTTT.

This clone was counted a single time. This chain links TRBV2 with TRBJ2-3; D is ambiguous. V lost 10 bases to trimming and J lost 4 bases, with 12 bases between them. The CDR3 contains 12 residues. Germline V gene sequence: CDR1 SNHLY, CDR2 FYNNEI. CDR3 sequence reads: CATRKLSDTQYF. In DNA, the CDR3 is TGTGCCACCCGCAAGCTGTCAGATACGCAGTATTTT.

The V call is TRBV7-3, the J call TRBJ2-1; 7 nucleotides agree with TRBD1. Germline V CDR1 and CDR2: SGHTA, FQGTGA. The CDR3 is made up of 13 amino acids. With 5 bases clipped from V and 4 bases from J, the junction kept 2 bases outside the gene matches. The CDR3 bases are TGTGCCAGCAGCACGGGACAGTACAATGAGCAGTTCTTC. It is translated as CASSTGQYNEQFF. Using reference TRBV7-3 and TRBJ2-1 for the parts outside the CDR3, the full variable domain is GAGVSQTPSNKVTEKGKYVELRCDPISGHTALYWYRQSLGQGPEFLIYFQGTGAADDSGLPNDRFFAVRPEGSVSTLKIQRTERGDSAVYLCASSTGQYNEQFFGPGTRLTVL.

The chain employs TRBV28 and TRBJ1-2; 8 bases are a match to TRBD1. Germline V gene sequence: CDR1 MDHEN, CDR2 SYDVKM. The CDR3 extends over 15 amino acids. V lost 3 bases, J lost 4 bases, and 7 bases stayed unmatched. The CDR3 reads CASSLSTGGSYGYTF. CDR3 in DNA: TGTGCCAGCAGTTTGTCAACAGGGGGTTCCTATGGCTACACCTTC.

The chain combines TRBV29-1 with TRBJ2-1; TRBD2 matches 14 bases. The CDR3 totals 16 residues. CDR1 is SQVTM and CDR2 is ANQGSEA in the germline V gene. J lost 3 bases, V lost 3 bases, and 4 bases had no gene match. The CDR3 nucleotides read TGCAGCGTTGAGGGGACTAGCGGGGGCTTCTACAATGAGCAGTTCTTC. Translated: CSVEGTSGGFYNEQFF.

The chain has TRBV5-1 and TRBJ2-3, with 7 bases identical to TRBD2. This CDR3 is built from 19 residues. CDR1 and CDR2 (germline): SGHRS, YFSETQ. Trimming at V came to 0 bases and at J to 0 bases, leaving 13 bases not matched to a gene. The CDR3 sequence is CASSLDAPSGLTSTDTQYF. The CDR3 DNA is TGCGCCAGCAGCTTGGATGCGCCTAGCGGATTAACTAGCACAGATACGCAGTATTTT.